This T cell receptor beta chain was sequenced during a study of human versus mouse CDR3 diversity and MHC coevolution. As regards this clone: Antigen unknown.

Overall study results and limits: Compared with mice, human CDR3s carried more deletions and insertions on average. By iCHAO1, human TCR beta clonotypes numbered some 1.6 million, the most. Human T cells underwent selection on several different MHC II alleles.

The CDR3 length is 16 residues. V shed 5 bases, J shed 6 bases, and the junction held 12 bases outside the gene matches. Germline values: CDR1 SEHNR, CDR2 FQNEAQ (reference sequence). Here immunoSEQ multiplex PCR was the method, and the copy in TCRdb shows in-frame clones only, minus some. The sample lists roughly 80,000 clones; less than 95% were seen once. This clonotype originated in a person aged 30-69 years in good health. J is TRBJ2-3 and V is TRBV7-9; 9 nucleotides line up with TRBD2. The specimen sequenced was naive CD4+ T cells from blood. Subset here: CD45RO-negative CD62L-positive naive CD4 T cells. In DNA, the CDR3 is TGTGCCAGCAGCCTCAGCCAGGTAGCGGGAGCGGATACGCAGTATTTT. The encoded protein is CASSLSQVAGADTQYF. The variable domain in full, completed from reference TRBV7-9 and TRBJ2-3, reads DTGVSQNPRHKITKRGQNVTFRCDPISEHNRLYWYRQTLGQGPEFLTYFQNEAQLEKSRLLSDRFSAERPKGSFSTLEIQRTEQGDSAMYLCASSLSQVAGADTQYFGPGTRLTVL.